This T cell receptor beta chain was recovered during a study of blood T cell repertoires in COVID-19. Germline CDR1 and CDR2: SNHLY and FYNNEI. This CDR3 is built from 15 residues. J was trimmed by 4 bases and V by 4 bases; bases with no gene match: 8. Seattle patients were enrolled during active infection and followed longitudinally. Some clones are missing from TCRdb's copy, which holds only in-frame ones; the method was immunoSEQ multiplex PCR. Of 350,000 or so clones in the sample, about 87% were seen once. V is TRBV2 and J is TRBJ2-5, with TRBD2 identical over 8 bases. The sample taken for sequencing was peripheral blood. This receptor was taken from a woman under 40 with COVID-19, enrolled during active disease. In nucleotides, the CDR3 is TGTGCCAGCAGTGCTAACGGGGGGGGCGGAGAGACCCAGTACTTC. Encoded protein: CASSANGGGGETQYF.